These 23 T cell receptor beta chains were sequenced from one sample in a study of identical twins. Each CDR3 protein gets one entry after TCRdb re-called the 5' RACE reads with MiXCR. Of just over 500,000 distinct CDR3 sequences in the sample, 22% are singletons; the top ten hold 0.91%. This sample also appeared in a second study, on T cells expressing NK-cell markers.

Sequenced: CD4+ T cells sorted from blood. The receptors originated from a woman between 18 and 30 years old in good health.

To note about this clonotype: A much larger clone lies one base from this, so it may be a read error. This chain joins TRBV7-3 and TRBJ2-6; D is undetermined. This CDR3 region has 14 residues. Looked up from germline, CDR1 is SGHTA and CDR2 is FQGTGA. Trimming shortened V by 5 bases and J by 0 bases, and 5 bases separated the two germline ends. The CDR3 DNA follows: TGTGCCAGCAGCCCCCACTCTGGGGCCAACGTCCTGACTTTC. Its translation: CASSPHSGANVLTF.

The V gene is TRBV3-1, the J gene TRBJ1-2, with 7 positions matching TRBD1. Germline-derived CDR1 and CDR2 are LGHDT and YNNKEL (reference sequence). The ends lost 1 base at V and 6 bases at J; junction bases unmatched: 8. CDR3 length: 15 amino acids. The CDR3 region is CASSQVQGGKNGYTF. CDR3 DNA: TGTGCCAGCAGCCAAGTACAAGGGGGCAAGAATGGCTACACCTTC. The whole variable domain, filled in from reference TRBV3-1 and TRBJ1-2, reads DTAVSQTPKYLVTQMGNDKSIKCEQNLGHDTMYWYKQDSKKFLKIMFSYNNKELIINETVPNRFSPKSPDKAHLNLHINSLELGDSAVYFCASSQVQGGKNGYTFGSGTRLTVV.

The chain recombines TRBV2 with TRBJ2-1; possibly TRBD2 for D (5 bases). Trimming removed 5 bases at V and 10 bases at J, with 6 bases between. Germline CDR1 SNHLY, CDR2 FYNNEI. CDR3 length: 10 amino acids. The CDR3 bases are TGTGCCAGCAGTACTAGGGAGCAGTTCTTC. As protein: CASSTREQFF.

The chain links TRBV18 to TRBJ1-1; D gene unclear. Per the germline V gene, CDR1 is KGHSH and CDR2 is LQKENI. The CDR3 consists of 14 residues. V lost 5 bases, J lost 5 bases, and 15 bases lay in between. The CDR3 nucleotides are TGTGCCAGCTCAGCCTCGATGGTAGTAACTGAAGCTTTCTTT. Its translation is CASSASMVVTEAFF.

This clonotype was found a few times. The V and J genes are TRBV5-5 and TRBJ2-1, with 7 bases aligning to TRBD1. Germline CDR1 and CDR2: SGHKS and YYEKEE (reference sequence). Losses at the gene ends were 2 bases for V and 7 bases for J; bases not matched to a gene: 6. This CDR3 has 14 residues. The CDR3 region is CASSLDRVVNEQFF. CDR3 sequence (DNA): TGTGCCAGCAGCTTAGACAGGGTAGTGAATGAGCAGTTCTTC.

This clonotype was seen a few times. This sequence joins TRBV6-2 or TRBV6-3 and TRBJ2-3, with 14 bases lining up with TRBD2. The length of the CDR3 is 20 residues. The J segment lost 4 bases and the V segment lost 2 bases, leaving 14 bases of the junction unmatched. Looked up from germline, CDR1 is MNHEY and CDR2 is SVGEGT. CDR3 amino acids: CASSYTGTSGGASGADTQYF. DNA for the CDR3: TGTGCCAGCAGTTACACCGGGACTAGCGGGGGAGCTTCAGGGGCAGATACGCAGTATTTT.

In DNA, the CDR3 is TGCGCCAGCAGCTTGTCACGACAGGCACTGTACCAAGAGACCCAGTACTTC. Protein: CASSLSRQALYQETQYF. The chain uses TRBV5-1 and TRBJ2-5, with D perhaps TRBD1 (6 bases). The CDR3 length is 17 residues. CDR1 and CDR2 from the germline V gene are SGHRS and YFSETQ. Between the trimmed V and J ends, which lost 1 base and 0 bases, there was a span of 16 bases.

The V and J genes are TRBV20-1 and TRBJ2-3, with TRBD2 matching over 7 bases. The V and J ends lost 1 base and 2 bases, in that order; junction bases with no gene match: 9. CDR1 is DFQATT and CDR2 is SNEGSKA in the germline V gene (reference sequence). The CDR3 extends over 16 amino acids. DNA of the CDR3: TGCAGTGCTAGAGCGGCTAGCGGAGCTTACACAGATACGCAGTATTTT. Its translation: CSARAASGAYTDTQYF.

The chain combines TRBV6-2 or TRBV6-3 with TRBJ2-2; 13 nucleotides match TRBD2. This CDR3 region has 14 residues. Germline V lookup: CDR1 MNHEY, CDR2 SVGEGT. V shed 6 bases and J 7 bases; nucleotides not matched to a gene: 2. CDR3 DNA: TGTGCCAGCAGATGGACTAGCGGGGGCGGGGAGCTGTTTTTT. Encoded protein: CASRWTSGGGELFF.

This clonotype was detected only a few times. The chain has TRBV7-9 and TRBJ2-5; D possibly matches TRBD1 or TRBD2 (5 bases each). Trimming took 3 bases from V and 0 from J, leaving 11 bases between them. Germline V gives CDR1 SEHNR, CDR2 FQNEAQ (reference sequence). CDR3 length: 15 residues. Here the CDR3 reads CASSFGALNQETQYF. CDR3 nucleotide sequence: TGTGCCAGCAGCTTCGGGGCCCTGAACCAAGAGACCCAGTACTTC.

This clonotype was observed a few times. The CDR3 is CSARPPRRGYNEQFF. The CDR3 DNA reads TGCAGTGCTAGACCCCCTAGGCGAGGTTACAATGAGCAGTTCTTC. The chain uses TRBV20-1 and TRBJ2-1; D call uncertain. Germline CDR1 reads DFQATT; CDR2 reads SNEGSKA (reference sequence). Trimming stripped 2 bases from V and 4 bases from J, with 15 bases between. The CDR3 spans 15 residues.

This clonotype was counted once. This chain uses TRBV6-5 with TRBJ2-2, with D possibly TRBD1 on 6 matching bases. The CDR3 spans 15 residues. V was shortened by 2 bases and J by 4 bases, with 11 bases between the two germline ends. From germline, CDR1 is MNHEY and CDR2 SVGAGI. CDR3 DNA: TGTGCCAGCAGTTACAGGGTCAGGGGCACCGGGGAGCTGTTTTTT. Protein: CASSYRVRGTGELFF.

The chain combines TRBV6-2 or TRBV6-3 with TRBJ2-7, with 8 nucleotides matching TRBD1. The CDR3 covers 16 residues. V shed 5 bases, J shed 2 bases, and the junction held 11 bases outside the gene matches. Germline V CDR1 and CDR2: MNHEY, SVGEGT. The CDR3 sequence: CASSPAPWTGTYEQYF. The CDR3 nucleotides read TGTGCCAGCAGTCCCGCCCCCTGGACAGGGACCTACGAGCAGTACTTC.

This chain links TRBV12-3 or TRBV12-4 with TRBJ2-1, with 9 nucleotides matching TRBD2. V lost 6 bases and J lost 0; bases outside the gene matches: 3. The CDR3 runs to 15 residues. The CDR3 nucleotides are TGTGCCAGCAGGGTTAGCGGGAGCTCCTACAATGAGCAGTTCTTC. Encoded protein: CASRVSGSSYNEQFF.

V usage is TRBV6-1 and J usage is TRBJ2-7; a possible D gene is TRBD2 (8 bases). The CDR3 runs 16 residues. Germline loops: CDR1 MNHNS, CDR2 SASEGT. The CDR3 region is CATGTQPGTRGNEQYF. CDR3 DNA: TGTGCGACAGGGACACAGCCGGGGACTAGGGGAAACGAGCAGTACTTC.

The V call is TRBV7-6, the J call TRBJ2-2; unclear D gene. The V gene's germline CDR1 is SGHVS and CDR2 FNYEAQ. V dropped 4 bases and J dropped 6 bases, with 12 bases sitting between them. CDR3 length equals 14 residues. The CDR3 nucleotides read TGTGCCAGCAGCTCCAGGACCGGCTCCGGGGAGCTGTTTTTT. It specifies CASSSRTGSGELFF.

The V gene is TRBV7-2, the J gene TRBJ2-7; tentative D call: TRBD1 (5 bases). CDR1 and CDR2 from the germline V gene are SGHTA and FQGNSA. This CDR3 comprises 15 residues. V was clipped by 1 base and J by 3 bases, with 13 bases between them. CDR3 nucleotides: TGTGCCAGCAGCTTAGTAGGGCAAGACAGCTACGAGCAGTACTTC. This translates into CASSLVGQDSYEQYF.

The chain uses TRBV7-2 and TRBJ2-1, with D perhaps TRBD2 (5 bases). Trimming shortened V by 5 bases and J by 0 bases, and 11 bases separated the two germline ends. Germline CDR1 is SGHTA and CDR2 is FQGNSA. The CDR3 contains 15 residues. The CDR3 here is CASSHRGSSYNEQFF. Here the CDR3 DNA reads TGTGCCAGCAGCCACCGGGGTAGCTCCTACAATGAGCAGTTCTTC.

This clonotype was detected a few times. The V gene is TRBV29-1, the J gene TRBJ2-7; D perhaps matches TRBD1 (7 bases). The length of the CDR3 is 13 residues. Trimming removed 3 bases at V and 5 bases at J, with 14 bases between. Germline CDR1 reads SQVTM; CDR2 reads ANQGSEA. For the CDR3, the DNA is TGCAGCGTTGATACCAGGGGGGACCACGAGCAGTACTTC. The encoded protein is CSVDTRGDHEQYF.

Turning to this clonotype: Mismatch with germline at one junction end may stem from a read error. The rearrangement links TRBV12-5 to TRBJ2-3, with TRBD2 as a possible D gene (5 bases). Germline V lookup: CDR1 LGHNT, CDR2 FRNRAP. The CDR3 consists of 13 residues. CDR3 residues: CASWEQSTYMQDF. The CDR3 DNA follows: TGTGCTAGCTGGGAGCAGAGCACATATATGCAGGATTTT.

This clonotype was seen more than once but under ten times. The chain combines TRBV5-1 with TRBJ1-1; tentative D call: TRBD1 (5 bases). V was cut by 3 bases and J by 6 bases, with 15 bases left in between. Germline V gene lookup returns CDR1 SGHRS and CDR2 YFSETQ. The CDR3 has 14 amino acids. CDR3 DNA sequence: TGCGCCAGCAGCTCGGGGGTAAATAGCGCTGAAGCTTTCTTT. It is translated as CASSSGVNSAEAFF.

This chain uses TRBV7-9 with TRBJ2-7; unclear D gene. Germline assignment: CDR1 SEHNR and CDR2 FQNEAQ (reference sequence). The V and J ends lost 8 bases and 3 bases respectively, with 14 bases between them. The CDR3 length is 13 residues. CDR3 DNA: TGTGCCAGCCGACGAGATATGGACTACGAGCAGTACTTC. Amino acid sequence: CASRRDMDYEQYF.

Ten or more counts support this clonotype. This chain joins TRBV2 and TRBJ2-4; 9 bases fit TRBD1. CDR1 and CDR2 from the germline V gene are SNHLY and FYNNEI. CDR3 length: 13 residues. Trimming cost V 7 bases and J 6 bases; bases outside gene matches: 4. The CDR3 DNA reads as TGTGCCAGCAAACAGGACAGGGGAAACATTCAGTACTTC. Protein product: CASKQDRGNIQYF. Full variable domain (remainder filled in from reference TRBV2 and TRBJ2-4): EPEVTQTPSHQVTQMGQEVILRCVPISNHLYFYWYRQILGQKVEFLVSFYNNEISEKSEIFDDQFSVERPDGSNFTLKIRSTKLEDSAMYFCASKQDRGNIQYFGAGTRLSVL.